This T cell receptor beta chain was sequenced during a study of radiation and T cells in renal cell carcinoma. V lost 6 bases and J 0 bases, leaving 14 bases between the germline ends. The CDR3 runs 15 residues. Germline CDR1 reads SGHTA; CDR2 reads FQGNSA. As to time point: blood 4 weeks post-SBRT, at nephrectomy. Specified treatment: 15 Gy SBRT to primary tumor, nephrectomy 4 weeks later. Nephrectomy followed 15 Gy stereotactic body radiation by 4 weeks. Radiation-treated patients gave blood at baseline, week 2 and week 4. This table comes from immunoSEQ multiplex PCR, and its TCRdb copy is limited to in-frame clones, with some not included. The sample has 75,000 to 95,000 clones, 70% to 90% seen once.

The specimen comprised blood, sampled from a patient whose treatment included radiotherapy and nephrectomy. This TCR came from a man aged 50-59 years with renal cell carcinoma. This chain uses TRBV7-2 with TRBJ1-2, with D possibly TRBD1 on 6 matching bases. This chain's CDR3 is CASSNRQATNYGYTF. As DNA, the CDR3 is TGTGCCAGCAGTAACAGACAGGCTACTAACTATGGCTACACCTTC.